This entry is about one T cell receptor beta chain. Method: immunoSEQ multiplex PCR; TCRdb's copy keeps in-frame clones and lacks some. The sample has hundreds of thousands of clones; around three quarters are singletons. This entry comes from a study of shared clonotypes between healthy human individuals. Germline V CDR1 and CDR2: SGHTA, FQGNSA. V lost 1 base and J 7 bases, leaving 5 bases between the germline ends. The CDR3 covers 12 residues. Sequenced: memory CD4+ T cells sorted from blood. The subset is: CD45RA-negative fraction. The chain is built from TRBV7-2 and TRBJ2-1; D is undetermined. This receptor was taken from a woman in her 30s in good health. This CDR3 is CASSLDRNEQFF. In nucleotides, the CDR3 is TGTGCCAGCAGCTTAGATAGAAATGAGCAGTTCTTC. Full variable domain (outside the CDR3, taken from reference TRBV7-2 and TRBJ2-1): GAGVSQSPSNKVTEKGKDVELRCDPISGHTALYWYRQSLGQGLEFLIYFQGNSAPDKSGLPSDRFSAERTGGSVSTLTIQRTQQEDSAVYLCASSLDRNEQFFGPGTRLTVL.